Below, 23 T cell receptor beta chains from the same sample are listed, as sequenced in a study of PD-1 blockade in mismatch repair-deficient tumors. These TCRs' antigens remain unknown. Sample time point: identical approximately eleven-day culture without peptide (control). Profiled with immunoSEQ multiplex PCR; TCRdb holds only in-frame clones, not every one. The repertoire includes roughly 14,000 clones, 70% to 90% of them detected once, and over 10% sits in the top ten. Material: cells cultured in vitro, obtained from a patient treated with pembrolizumab. The receptors come from an adult with mismatch repair-deficient cancer.

The chain is built from TRBV7-2 and TRBJ2-3; 9 bases are a match to TRBD2. The CDR3 is made up of 16 amino acids. Germline V gives CDR1 SGHTA, CDR2 FQGNSA. V dropped 1 base and J dropped 3; count of bases not matched to a gene: 5. CDR3 region: CASSLVGAGGTDTQYF. Written as DNA, the CDR3 is TGTGCCAGCAGCTTAGTAGGTGCGGGAGGGACAGATACGCAGTATTTT. Full variable domain (remainder filled in from reference TRBV7-2 and TRBJ2-3): GAGVSQSPSNKVTEKGKDVELRCDPISGHTALYWYRQSLGQGLEFLIYFQGNSAPDKSGLPSDRFSAERTGGSVSTLTIQRTQQEDSAVYLCASSLVGAGGTDTQYFGPGTRLTVL.

The chain links TRBV15 to TRBJ2-1; the D gene is possibly TRBD2 (7 bases). The ends were cut back, 2 bases at V and 0 bases at J, with 11 bases in the middle. CDR1 and CDR2 from the germline V gene are LNHNV and YYDKDF (reference sequence). The CDR3 runs 16 residues. The CDR3 loop reads CATSRLRGGSYNEQFF. For the CDR3, the DNA is TGTGCCACCAGCAGATTGAGGGGGGGCTCCTACAATGAGCAGTTCTTC.

The genes are TRBV4-1 and TRBJ2-2; the match to TRBD2 covers 9 bases. The CDR3 has 17 amino acids. V shed 4 bases, J shed 6 bases, and the junction held 12 bases outside the gene matches. Germline CDR1 reads MGHRA; CDR2 reads YSYEKL. The chain's CDR3 is CASSPDKAGGIAGELFF. The CDR3 coding sequence is TGCGCCAGCAGCCCTGATAAAGCGGGAGGAATAGCCGGGGAGCTGTTTTTT.

V gene TRBV28 combines with J gene TRBJ2-7; TRBD1 matches 7 bases. The CDR3 runs 17 residues. Losses at the gene ends were 7 bases for V and 3 bases for J; bases not matched to a gene: 18. In germline, CDR1 is MDHEN, CDR2 SYDVKM. The CDR3 DNA reads TGTGCCAGCACCAGCAACGATCTGGGACAGCTGTTCTACGAGCAGTACTTC. It translates to CASTSNDLGQLFYEQYF.

The V gene is TRBV7-9, the J gene TRBJ1-2; possible D gene TRBD1, 5 bases. With 0 bases removed from V and 4 bases from J, the gap between germline ends came to 9 bases. This CDR3 region has 14 residues. Looked up from germline, CDR1 is SEHNR and CDR2 is FQNEAQ (reference sequence). CDR3: CASSLAGDPYGYTF. CDR3 sequence (DNA): TGTGCCAGCAGCTTAGCAGGGGACCCCTATGGCTACACCTTC.

The count of this clone is one. The chain links TRBV4-2 to TRBJ2-6; 9 positions match TRBD2. CDR3 length: 17 amino acids. CDR1 and CDR2 from the germline V gene are LGHNA and YNFKEQ. The V gene end was trimmed by 0 bases and the J gene end by 2 bases; junction bases not matched to a gene: 2. The CDR3 nucleotides read TGTGCCAGCAGCCAAGAATCTAGCGGGGCTGGGGCCAACGTCCTGACTTTC. It yields the protein CASSQESSGAGANVLTF.

This chain's CDR3 is CASSFPGQGTDTQYF. The CDR3 bases are TGTGCCAGCAGTTTCCCCGGACAGGGGACAGATACGCAGTATTTT. The chain uses TRBV27 and TRBJ2-3; TRBD1 matches 9 bases. This CDR3 region has 15 residues. CDR1 MNHEY and CDR2 SMNVEV come from the germline V gene (reference sequence). The junction had 4 bases not matched to a gene; V was cut back by 3 bases and J by 3 bases.

The chain has TRBV29-1 and TRBJ1-2, with 12 positions matching TRBD1. The CDR3 has 13 residues. Trimming took 3 bases from V and 8 from J; bases not matched to a gene: 4. From germline, CDR1 is SQVTM and CDR2 ANQGSEA. The CDR3 loop is CSVEGQGARGYTF. DNA of the CDR3: TGCAGCGTTGAGGGACAGGGGGCCAGGGGCTACACCTTC. Full variable domain (remainder filled in from reference TRBV29-1 and TRBJ1-2): SAVISQKPSRDICQRGTSLTIQCQVDSQVTMMFWYRQQPGQSLTLIATANQGSEATYESGFVIDKFPISRPNLTFSTLTVSNMSPEDSSIYLCSVEGQGARGYTFGSGTRLTVV.

The CDR3 DNA reads as TGCGCCAGCAGCTATTCGGTGAGGGGAGATACGCAGTATTTT. It encodes CASSYSVRGDTQYF. The chain couples TRBV5-1 to TRBJ2-3; TRBD1 or TRBD2 may be the D gene (5 bases each). Germline V lookup: CDR1 SGHRS, CDR2 YFSETQ. Trimming pared 3 bases from V and 5 bases from J, leaving 13 bases between. The CDR3 loop spans 14 amino acids.

This rearrangement joins TRBV30 to TRBJ2-7, with D possibly being TRBD1 (6 bases). V was trimmed by 5 bases and J by 3 bases, leaving 11 bases between them. Germline lookup yields CDR1 GTSNPN and CDR2 SVGIG (reference sequence). The CDR3 spans 12 residues. The CDR3 region is CAWQGHYYEQYF. DNA for the CDR3: TGTGCCTGGCAGGGACACTACTACGAGCAGTACTTC. The whole variable domain, remainder taken from reference TRBV30 and TRBJ2-7, is SQTIHQWPATLVQPVGSPLSLECTVEGTSNPNLYWYRQAAGRGLQLLFYSVGIGQISSEVPQNLSASRPQDRQFILSSKKLLLSDSGFYLCAWQGHYYEQYFGPGTRLTVT.

This chain uses TRBV11-1 with TRBJ2-7; possibly TRBD2 for D (5 bases). The CDR3 runs 14 residues. V dropped 5 bases and J dropped 3 bases, with 14 bases sitting between them. Germline V lookup: CDR1 SGHAT, CDR2 FQDESV (reference sequence). CDR3 residues: CASSPGIARYEQYF. Written as DNA, the CDR3 is TGTGCCAGCAGCCCCGGGATAGCTCGCTACGAGCAGTACTTC.

V gene TRBV2 combines with J gene TRBJ2-7; D perhaps matches TRBD1 (6 bases). The length of the CDR3 is 14 residues. The V gene lost 4 bases and the J gene lost 2 bases, with 12 bases spanning the gap. CDR1 is SNHLY, CDR2 FYNNEI, per germline. CDR3 loop: CASSAMGTTYEQYF. The CDR3 DNA is TGTGCCAGCAGTGCCATGGGGACAACCTACGAGCAGTACTTC.

The V gene is TRBV28, the J gene TRBJ2-3; D possibly corresponds to TRBD2 (6 bases). The CDR3 is 16 amino acids. Per germline, CDR1 MDHEN and CDR2 SYDVKM. V lost 5 bases to trimming and J lost 2 bases, with 17 bases between them. CDR3 nucleotide sequence: TGTGCCAGCAGTACCTATGGGGCGGGGTCCACAGATACGCAGTATTTT. Translation gives CASSTYGAGSTDTQYF.

The V and J genes are TRBV30 and TRBJ1-5; D call uncertain. This CDR3 has 16 residues. V was trimmed by 1 base and J by 2 bases, leaving 15 bases between them. Looked up from germline, CDR1 is GTSNPN and CDR2 is SVGIG (reference sequence). This chain's CDR3 is CAWSAPTPGGNQPQHF. Here the CDR3 DNA reads TGTGCCTGGAGTGCCCCGACCCCTGGGGGCAATCAGCCCCAGCATTTT. The variable domain in full, completed from reference TRBV30 and TRBJ1-5, reads SQTIHQWPATLVQPVGSPLSLECTVEGTSNPNLYWYRQAAGRGLQLLFYSVGIGQISSEVPQNLSASRPQDRQFILSSKKLLLSDSGFYLCAWSAPTPGGNQPQHFGDGTRLSIL.

The rearrangement uses TRBV7-9 and TRBJ2-3, with TRBD2 matching 10 bases. The CDR3 totals 18 residues. V was clipped by 3 bases and J by 6 bases; unmatched bases: 15. Germline CDR1 reads SEHNR; CDR2 reads FQNEAQ (reference sequence). The CDR3 is CASSFLPHSGRTGDTQYF. CDR3 in DNA: TGTGCCAGCAGCTTCTTACCCCATAGCGGGAGGACCGGGGATACGCAGTATTTT.

This clone was seen only once. The rearrangement joins TRBV4-2 to TRBJ2-1, with 7 bases that match TRBD1. The CDR3 extends over 16 amino acids. The germline gives CDR1 LGHNA, CDR2 YNFKEQ. V was clipped by 6 bases and J by 10 bases; unmatched bases: 18. The CDR3 is CASRPERDSPAVEQFF. CDR3 sequence (DNA): TGTGCCAGCAGACCTGAGAGGGACAGCCCCGCCGTGGAGCAGTTCTTC.

The rearrangement links TRBV9 to TRBJ2-7; 9 positions agree with TRBD2. Per the germline V gene, CDR1 is SGDLS and CDR2 is YYNGEE. Trimming cost V 4 bases and J 1 base; bases outside gene matches: 6. The CDR3 has 15 residues. The CDR3 nucleotides read TGTGCCAGCAGCCCGGGGACTAGCTATTCCTACGAGCAGTACTTC. This translates into CASSPGTSYSYEQYF.

The chain uses TRBV11-2 and TRBJ2-2, with 8 bases lining up with TRBD1. Losses at the gene ends were 7 bases for V and 3 bases for J; bases not matched to a gene: 7. The CDR3 has 15 amino acids. Germline CDR1 SGHAT, CDR2 FQNNGV. The CDR3 DNA reads as TGTGCCAGCAAAAACAGGGGGTTGGACACCGGGGAGCTGTTTTTT. This codes for CASKNRGLDTGELFF.

This chain links TRBV2 with TRBJ2-1, with D possibly being TRBD2 (7 bases). Germline values: CDR1 SNHLY, CDR2 FYNNEI. CDR3 size: 17 residues. Trimming shortened V by 5 bases and J by 6 bases, and 23 bases separated the two germline ends. Written as DNA, the CDR3 is TGTGCCAGCAGTCCAAGACGGCAGGGGACTATACGCAATGAGCAGTTCTTC. Its protein is CASSPRRQGTIRNEQFF. Drawing the rest from reference TRBV2 and TRBJ2-1, the complete variable domain is EPEVTQTPSHQVTQMGQEVILRCVPISNHLYFYWYRQILGQKVEFLVSFYNNEISEKSEIFDDQFSVERPDGSNFTLKIRSTKLEDSAMYFCASSPRRQGTIRNEQFFGPGTRLTVL.

This clone was observed a single time. This chain links TRBV7-9 with TRBJ2-3; TRBD1 is a possible D gene (5 bases). Germline CDR1 is SEHNR and CDR2 is FQNEAQ (reference sequence). Trimming stripped 5 bases from V and 4 bases from J, with 10 bases between. This CDR3 contains 13 residues. The chain's CDR3 is CASSGQGADTQYF. DNA of the CDR3: TGTGCCAGCAGCGGGCAGGGCGCAGATACGCAGTATTTT.

The chain has TRBV9 and TRBJ1-4, with D possibly being TRBD1 (6 bases). CDR3 length equals 15 residues. The germline V gene encodes CDR1 SGDLS and CDR2 YYNGEE. Trimming took off 4 bases at V and 3 bases at J, with 13 bases between the two ends. CDR3 loop: CASSPGGVSNEKLFF. The CDR3 nucleotides read TGTGCCAGCAGCCCCGGGGGCGTATCTAATGAAAAACTGTTTTTT.

The sample holds one count of this clone. The chain joins TRBV7-3 to TRBJ2-2; 8 nucleotides agree with TRBD1. The junction had 5 bases not matched to a gene; V was cut back by 3 bases and J by 5 bases. From germline, CDR1 is SGHTA and CDR2 FQGTGA. The CDR3 length is 15 residues. CDR3 coding DNA: TGTGCCAGCAGCTTTGGACAGGGACGGACCGGGGAGCTGTTTTTT. It encodes CASSFGQGRTGELFF.

The rearrangement joins TRBV5-8 to TRBJ2-7, with 7 bases identical to TRBD1. Germline V lookup: CDR1 SGHTS, CDR2 YDEGEE. J lost 2 bases, V lost 3 bases, and 5 bases had no gene match. The CDR3 runs 14 residues. The chain's CDR3 is CASSSGTAPYEQYF. The CDR3 DNA reads TGTGCCAGCAGCTCCGGGACAGCCCCCTACGAGCAGTACTTC. The full variable domain, in which reference TRBV5-8 and TRBJ2-7 provide the parts outside the CDR3, is EAGVTQSPTHLIKTRGQQATLRCSPISGHTSVYWYQQALGLGLQFLLWYDEGEERNRGNFPPRFSGRQFPNYSSELNVNALELEDSALYLCASSSGTAPYEQYFGPGTRLTVT.